Each of the 13 T cell receptor beta chains below was sequenced from the same sample in a study of shared T cell receptors in the human thymus. Profiled with immunoSEQ multiplex PCR; TCRdb holds only in-frame clones, not every one. Of 450,000 to 650,000 clones in the sample, around 78% were seen once. These sequences were also reported in another study, on human thymus T cells.

Sequences were obtained from thymocytes. These receptor sequences come from a boy younger than two with a congenital heart defect.

The chain couples TRBV18 to TRBJ1-2, with a possible D match to TRBD1 (6 bases). Germline V gene lookup returns CDR1 KGHSH and CDR2 LQKENI. The CDR3 is 12 amino acids. V lost 3 bases and J 10 bases, leaving 12 bases between the germline ends. CDR3 loop: CASSPLEGVYTF. CDR3 DNA sequence: TGTGCCAGCTCACCCCTTGAGGGGGTCTACACCTTC.

The rearrangement joins TRBV9 to TRBJ2-7; tentative D call: TRBD2 (6 bases). Germline V gives CDR1 SGDLS, CDR2 YYNGEE. The CDR3 has 14 amino acids. V lost 4 bases and J lost 5, with 16 bases in between. The CDR3 nucleotides are TGTGCCAGCAGCCCCCTTCTCGGGGAGGACGAGCAGTACTTC. It codes for CASSPLLGEDEQYF.

V gene TRBV13 combines with J gene TRBJ2-3; TRBD2 agrees at 12 bases. V shed 2 bases, J shed 5 bases, and the junction held 5 bases outside the gene matches. The germline V gene encodes CDR1 PRHDT and CDR2 FYEKMQ (reference sequence). This CDR3 has 16 residues. This chain's CDR3 is CASSLRLAGDQDTQYF. In DNA form, the CDR3 reads TGTGCCAGCAGCTTAAGACTAGCGGGAGACCAAGATACGCAGTATTTT.

This rearrangement joins TRBV10-1 to TRBJ2-2, with TRBD2 matching over 10 bases. Germline V lookup: CDR1 WNHNN, CDR2 SYGVQD (reference sequence). After removal of 2 bases from V and 0 bases from J, the junction contained 12 bases not matched to a gene. This CDR3 is 20 amino acids long. CDR3 residues: CASSEIVLAGPFANTGELFF. The CDR3 nucleotides read TGCGCCAGCAGTGAGATTGTACTAGCGGGACCGTTCGCGAACACCGGGGAGCTGTTTTTT.

V usage is TRBV28 and J usage is TRBJ2-2, with 9 bases identical to TRBD1. V was clipped by 3 bases and J by 7 bases; unmatched bases: 9. The CDR3 loop spans 16 amino acids. Germline V gene sequence: CDR1 MDHEN, CDR2 SYDVKM. CDR3 nucleotides: TGTGCCAGCAGTTTGGTCGGGACAGGGACCAGCGGGGAGCTGTTTTTT. The encoded protein is CASSLVGTGTSGELFF.

The chain has TRBV4-2 and TRBJ1-5; D is perhaps TRBD1 (5 bases). This CDR3 is built from 15 residues. Germline CDR1 is LGHNA and CDR2 is YNFKEQ. V shed 4 bases and J shed 0 bases, with 10 bases lying between them. The CDR3 sequence: CASSPQGYSNQPQHF. The CDR3, as DNA: TGTGCCAGCAGCCCCCAGGGATATAGCAATCAGCCCCAGCATTTT.

This chain links TRBV6-4 with TRBJ2-5, with 8 bases fitting TRBD2. This CDR3 comprises 15 residues. V was pared by 6 bases and J by 4 bases, with 10 bases of the junction left unmatched. Germline V gene data show CDR1 as MRHNA and CDR2 as SNTAGT. The CDR3 reads CASSAGGRASETQYF. The CDR3 bases are TGTGCCAGCAGCGCGGGAGGAAGGGCCTCAGAGACCCAGTACTTC.

The V and J genes are TRBV29-1 and TRBJ1-2; no clear D. Germline CDR1 SQVTM, CDR2 ANQGSEA. The V gene lost 4 bases and the J gene lost 1 base, with 19 bases spanning the gap. The CDR3 is made up of 16 amino acids. For the CDR3, the DNA is TGCAGCGTTGGCCCACCGGTCCGCGAATTTAACTATGGCTACACCTTC. It translates to CSVGPPVREFNYGYTF.

V and J are TRBV5-1 and TRBJ1-3; perhaps TRBD1 as D (5 bases). This CDR3 contains 17 residues. Germline CDR1 reads SGHRS; CDR2 reads YFSETQ. V was shortened by 4 bases and J by 0 bases, with 17 bases between the two germline ends. The CDR3 loop is CASSLTWGGISGNTIYF. In DNA, the CDR3 is TGCGCCAGCAGCCTGACCTGGGGGGGAATCTCTGGAAACACCATATATTTT.

The chain combines TRBV7-9 with TRBJ2-7; D is perhaps TRBD1 (6 bases). Trimming shortened V by 6 bases and J by 2 bases, and 11 bases separated the two germline ends. The CDR3 spans 13 residues. Germline V gene data show CDR1 as SEHNR and CDR2 as FQNEAQ (reference sequence). CDR3 sequence reads: CASRKQGTYEQYF. Written as DNA, the CDR3 is TGTGCCAGCAGGAAACAGGGAACCTACGAGCAGTACTTC.

This clone has only a few counts. The J gene is TRBJ2-1, the V gene TRBV6-4, with TRBD2 matching over 10 bases. CDR1 and CDR2 (germline): MRHNA, SNTAGT. CDR3 length: 15 amino acids. The V gene end was trimmed by 8 bases and the J gene end by 9 bases; junction bases not matched to a gene: 13. The CDR3 loop is CASALAGGPNSEQFF. DNA of the CDR3: TGTGCCAGCGCGTTAGCGGGAGGACCGAATTCTGAGCAGTTCTTC.

The rearrangement links TRBV6-1 to TRBJ2-1; no clear D. The germline CDR1 and CDR2 sequences are MNHNS and SASEGT. CDR3 size: 17 residues. Trimming took 4 bases from V and 0 from J, leaving 16 bases between them. The CDR3 bases are TGTGCCAGCAGTGTCGCTCGGCGGAACCGCTCCTACAATGAGCAGTTCTTC. Protein product: CASSVARRNRSYNEQFF.

The chain uses TRBV25-1 and TRBJ1-1; 11 bases are a match to TRBD1. J gave up 7 bases and V 6 bases, and 7 bases lay outside the gene matches. The CDR3 is made up of 14 amino acids. Germline assignment: CDR1 MGHDK and CDR2 SYGVNS. CDR3 residues: CASRLGQGENEAFF. CDR3 DNA sequence: TGTGCCAGCAGATTGGGACAGGGGGAAAATGAAGCTTTCTTT.